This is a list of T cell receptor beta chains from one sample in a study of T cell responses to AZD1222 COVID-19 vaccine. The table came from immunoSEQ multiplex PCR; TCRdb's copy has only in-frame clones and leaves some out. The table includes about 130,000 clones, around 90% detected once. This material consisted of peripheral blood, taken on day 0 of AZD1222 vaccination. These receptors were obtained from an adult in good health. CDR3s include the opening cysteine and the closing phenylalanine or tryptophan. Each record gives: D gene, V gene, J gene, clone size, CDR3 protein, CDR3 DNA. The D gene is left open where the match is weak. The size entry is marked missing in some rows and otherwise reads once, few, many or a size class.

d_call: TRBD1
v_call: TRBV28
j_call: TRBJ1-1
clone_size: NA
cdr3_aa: CASRTGGQGRGNTEAFF
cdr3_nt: TGTGCCAGCAGAACAGGTGGACAGGGTCGGGGGAACACTGAAGCTTTCTTT

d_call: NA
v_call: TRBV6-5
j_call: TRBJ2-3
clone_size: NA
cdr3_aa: CASRPQGATQYF
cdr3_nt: TGTGCCAGCAGGCCCCAGGGAGCTACGCAGTATTTT

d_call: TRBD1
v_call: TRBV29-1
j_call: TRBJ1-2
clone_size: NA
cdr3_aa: CSVEEQGAGGYTF
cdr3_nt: TGCAGCGTTGAAGAGCAGGGGGCGGGTGGCTACACCTTC

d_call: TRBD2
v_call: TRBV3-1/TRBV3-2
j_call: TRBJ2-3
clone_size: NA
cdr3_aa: CASSPFSGSGTDTQYF
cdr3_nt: TGTGCCAGCAGCCCTTTTAGCGGGTCAGGCACAGATACGCAGTATTTT

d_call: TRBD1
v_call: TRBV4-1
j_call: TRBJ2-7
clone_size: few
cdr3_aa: CASSQEDSGGAYYEQYF
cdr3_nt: TGCGCCAGCAGCCAAGAGGACTCAGGGGGCGCGTACTACGAGCAGTACTTC

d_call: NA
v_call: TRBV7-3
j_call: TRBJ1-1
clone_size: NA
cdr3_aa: CASSQSHGGSEAFF
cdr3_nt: TGTGCCAGCAGCCAATCGCACGGAGGCTCTGAGGCTTTCTTT

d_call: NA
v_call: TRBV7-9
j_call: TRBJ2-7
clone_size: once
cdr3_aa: CASTRDFRYEQYF
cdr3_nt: TGTGCCAGCACCCGGGACTTCCGTTACGAGCAGTACTTC

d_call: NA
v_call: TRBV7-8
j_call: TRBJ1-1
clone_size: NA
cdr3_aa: CASSLPIQNTEAFF
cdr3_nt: TGTGCCAGCAGCTTACCAATTCAGAACACTGAAGCTTTCTTT

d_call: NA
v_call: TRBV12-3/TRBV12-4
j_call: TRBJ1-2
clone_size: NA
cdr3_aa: CASSLRDMASWTF
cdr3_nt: TGTGCCAGCAGTTTGAGGGATATGGCTAGTTGGACCTTC

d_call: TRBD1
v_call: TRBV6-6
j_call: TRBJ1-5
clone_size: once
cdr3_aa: CASLGTGGSDSQPQHF
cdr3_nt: TGTGCCAGCCTCGGGACAGGGGGCTCCGATTCACAGCCCCAGCATTTT

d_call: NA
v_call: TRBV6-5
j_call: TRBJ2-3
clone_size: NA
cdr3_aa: CAIGDTDTQYF
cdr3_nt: TGTGCCATAGGGGACACAGATACGCAGTATTTT

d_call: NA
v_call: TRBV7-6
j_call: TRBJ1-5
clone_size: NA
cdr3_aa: CASSLGGGGASSQPQHF
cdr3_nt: TGTGCCAGCAGCTTAGGCGGAGGGGGGGCAAGTAGTCAGCCCCAGCATTTT

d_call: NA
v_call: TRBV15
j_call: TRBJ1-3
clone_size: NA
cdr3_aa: CATSRVIRSSGNTIYF
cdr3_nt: TGTGCCACCAGCAGAGTAATAAGGAGCTCTGGAAACACCATATATTTT

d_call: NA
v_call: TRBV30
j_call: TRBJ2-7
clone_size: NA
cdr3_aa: CAWRVSGYPSYEQYF
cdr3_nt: TGTGCCTGGAGGGTATCAGGGTACCCTTCCTACGAGCAGTACTTC

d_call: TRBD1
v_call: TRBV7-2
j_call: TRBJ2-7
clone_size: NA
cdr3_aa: CASKDRGGYGSGYEQYF
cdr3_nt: TGTGCCAGCAAGGACAGGGGGGGCTACGGATCCGGGTACGAGCAGTACTTC

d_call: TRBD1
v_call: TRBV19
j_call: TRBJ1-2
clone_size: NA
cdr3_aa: CASRPGQKGYTF
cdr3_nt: TGTGCCAGTAGGCCGGGACAGAAAGGCTACACCTTC

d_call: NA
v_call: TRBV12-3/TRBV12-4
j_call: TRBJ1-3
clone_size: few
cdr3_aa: CASSIRGNTIYF
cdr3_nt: TGTGCCAGCAGTATACGGGGAAACACCATATATTTT

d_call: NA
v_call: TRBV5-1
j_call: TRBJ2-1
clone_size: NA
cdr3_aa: CASSNQPGNYNEQFF
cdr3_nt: TGCGCCAGCAGCAACCAACCGGGAAACTACAATGAGCAGTTCTTC

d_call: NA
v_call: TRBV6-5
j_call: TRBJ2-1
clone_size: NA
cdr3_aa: CASGPTGIDEQFF
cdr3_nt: TGTGCCAGCGGGCCAACAGGGATCGATGAGCAGTTCTTC

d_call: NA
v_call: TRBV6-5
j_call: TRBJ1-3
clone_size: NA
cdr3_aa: CASSYSHISGNTIYF
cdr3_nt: TGTGCCAGCAGTTACTCTCATATCAGCGGAAACACCATATATTTT

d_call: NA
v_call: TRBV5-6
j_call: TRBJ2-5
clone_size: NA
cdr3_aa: CASNRPRVAQYF
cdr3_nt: TGTGCCAGCAACCGTCCCAGGGTGGCCCAGTACTTC

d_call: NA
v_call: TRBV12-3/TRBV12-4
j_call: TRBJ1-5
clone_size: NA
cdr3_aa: CASSLELQPQHF
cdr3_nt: TGTGCCAGCAGTTTAGAGTTACAGCCCCAGCATTTT

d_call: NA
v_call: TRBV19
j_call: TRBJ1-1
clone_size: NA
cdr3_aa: CASSISAGGGLPEAFF
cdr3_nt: TGTGCCAGTAGTATATCTGCCGGAGGGGGATTGCCTGAAGCTTTCTTT

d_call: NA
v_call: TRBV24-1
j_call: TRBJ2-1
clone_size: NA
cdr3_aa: CATSDGDEQFF
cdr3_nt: TGTGCCACCAGTGATGGGGACGAGCAGTTCTTC